This T cell receptor (beta chain) appears in the sequencing data of a study of PD-1 blockade in classical Hodgkin lymphoma. Study details: Each patient was given nivolumab 3 mg/kg through a vein every 2 weeks.

Concerning this clone itself: What it binds is unknown.

Described time point: cycle 4 day 1 (C4D1), after 6 weeks of nivolumab. The patients all showed relapse after autologous stem cell transplantation, while their brentuximab vedotin exposure varied. General study points: Exclusion applied to patients who initiated nivolumab less than 1 year following ASCT. Relapsed/refractory patients reportedly had the lowest baseline TCR diversity, below newly diagnosed patients, who were below healthy donors. The CD4+ diversity rise by C4D1 was clearest in complete responders.

The data were produced by immunoSEQ multiplex PCR, yet TCRdb's version contains in-frame clones alone and is incomplete. The sample holds roughly 42,000 clones; around 69% are singletons and the top ten take approximately 2.5%. The sequence was obtained from a human donor with classical Hodgkin lymphoma. Source: peripheral blood mononuclear cells (PBMCs), taken before the fourth cycle of nivolumab.

CDR3 in DNA: TGCGCCAGCAGCCAAGAAATCAGGGATTCAAACACCATATATTTT. Its translation is CASSQEIRDSNTIYF. This chain uses TRBV4-1 with TRBJ1-3; weak D call: TRBD1 (5 bases). The CDR3 is 15 residues long. Germline V gene data show CDR1 as MGHRA and CDR2 as YSYEKL. V was trimmed by 0 bases and J by 6 bases, leaving 12 bases between them.